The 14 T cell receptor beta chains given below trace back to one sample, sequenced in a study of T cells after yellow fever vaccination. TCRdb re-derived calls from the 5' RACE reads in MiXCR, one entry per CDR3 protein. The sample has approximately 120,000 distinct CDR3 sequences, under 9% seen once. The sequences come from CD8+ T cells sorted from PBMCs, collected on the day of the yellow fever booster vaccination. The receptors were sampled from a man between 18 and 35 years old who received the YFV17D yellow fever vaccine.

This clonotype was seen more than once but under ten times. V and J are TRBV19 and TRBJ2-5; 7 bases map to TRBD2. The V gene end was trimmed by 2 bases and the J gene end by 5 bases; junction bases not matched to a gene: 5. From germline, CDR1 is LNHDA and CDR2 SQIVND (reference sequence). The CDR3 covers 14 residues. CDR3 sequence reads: CASSIPGLRETQYF. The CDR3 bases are TGTGCCAGTAGTATACCGGGACTACGGGAGACCCAGTACTTC.

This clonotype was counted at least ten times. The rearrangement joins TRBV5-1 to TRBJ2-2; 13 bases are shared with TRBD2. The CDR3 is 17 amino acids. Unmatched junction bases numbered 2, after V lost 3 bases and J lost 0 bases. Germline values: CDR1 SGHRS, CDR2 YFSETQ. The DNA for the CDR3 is TGCGCCAGCAGCTCGGGACTAGCGGGGCCGAACACCGGGGAGCTGTTTTTT. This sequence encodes CASSSGLAGPNTGELFF.

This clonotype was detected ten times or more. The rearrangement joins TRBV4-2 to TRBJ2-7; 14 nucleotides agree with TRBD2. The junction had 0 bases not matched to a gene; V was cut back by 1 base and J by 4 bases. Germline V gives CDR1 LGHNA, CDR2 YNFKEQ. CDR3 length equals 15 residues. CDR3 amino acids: CASSQGLAGGYEQYF. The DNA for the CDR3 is TGTGCCAGCAGCCAAGGACTAGCGGGGGGGTACGAGCAGTACTTC.

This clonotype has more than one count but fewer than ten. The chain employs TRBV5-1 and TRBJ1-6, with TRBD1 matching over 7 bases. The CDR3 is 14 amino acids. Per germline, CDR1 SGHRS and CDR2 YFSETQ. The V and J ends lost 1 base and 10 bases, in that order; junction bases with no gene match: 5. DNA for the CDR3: TGCGCCAGCAGCTTGAGAGACAGGGAGTCACCCCTCCACTTT. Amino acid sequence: CASSLRDRESPLHF.

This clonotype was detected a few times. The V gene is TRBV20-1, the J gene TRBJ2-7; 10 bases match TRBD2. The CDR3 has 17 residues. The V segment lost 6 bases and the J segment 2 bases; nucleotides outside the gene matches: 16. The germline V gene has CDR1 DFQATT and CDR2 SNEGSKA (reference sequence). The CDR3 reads CSAGGLAAPSTTYEQYF. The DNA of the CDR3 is TGCAGTGCCGGCGGACTAGCGGCACCTTCCACCACCTACGAGCAGTACTTC.

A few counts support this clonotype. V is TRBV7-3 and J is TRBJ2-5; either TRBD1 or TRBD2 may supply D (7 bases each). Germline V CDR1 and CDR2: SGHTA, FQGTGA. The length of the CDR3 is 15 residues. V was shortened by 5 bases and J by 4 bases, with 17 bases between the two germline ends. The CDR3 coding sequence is TGTGCCAGCAGCACCTCAGGGGGGGGCCGAGAGACCCAGTACTTC. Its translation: CASSTSGGGRETQYF.

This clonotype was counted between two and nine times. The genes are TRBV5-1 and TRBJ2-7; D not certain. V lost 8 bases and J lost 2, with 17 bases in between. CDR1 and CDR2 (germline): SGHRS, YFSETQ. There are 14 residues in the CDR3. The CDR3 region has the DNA TGCGCCAGTAGGCCCCTGGGCGGAACCTACGAGCAGTACTTC. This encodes CASRPLGGTYEQYF.

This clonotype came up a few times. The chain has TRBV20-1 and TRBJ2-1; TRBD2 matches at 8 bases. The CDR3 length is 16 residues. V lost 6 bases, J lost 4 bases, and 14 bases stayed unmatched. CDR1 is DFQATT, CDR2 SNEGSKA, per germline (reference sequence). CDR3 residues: CSARLPTLAGYNEQFF. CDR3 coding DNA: TGCAGTGCGCGATTACCCACCTTAGCGGGGTACAATGAGCAGTTCTTC.

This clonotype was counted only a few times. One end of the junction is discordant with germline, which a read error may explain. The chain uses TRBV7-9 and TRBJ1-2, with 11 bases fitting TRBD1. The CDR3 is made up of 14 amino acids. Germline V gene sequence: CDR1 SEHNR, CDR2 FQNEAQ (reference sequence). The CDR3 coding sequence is TGTGCCAGCAGATTAGGACAGGGGGCGTATGGCTACACCTTC. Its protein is CASRLGQGAYGYTF.

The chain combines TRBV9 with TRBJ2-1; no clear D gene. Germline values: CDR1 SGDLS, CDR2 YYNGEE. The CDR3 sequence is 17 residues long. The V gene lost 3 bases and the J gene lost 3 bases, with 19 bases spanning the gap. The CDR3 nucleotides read TGTGCCAGCAGCGCCCACCGAGCAGGTCACGACTACAATGAGCAGTTCTTC. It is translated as CASSAHRAGHDYNEQFF.

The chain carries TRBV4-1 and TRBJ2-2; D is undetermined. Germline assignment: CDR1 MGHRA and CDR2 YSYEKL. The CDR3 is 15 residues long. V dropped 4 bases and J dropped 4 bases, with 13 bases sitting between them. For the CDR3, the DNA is TGCGCCAGCAGCCTGAGTGGGTGGGGCACCGGGGAGCTGTTTTTT. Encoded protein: CASSLSGWGTGELFF.

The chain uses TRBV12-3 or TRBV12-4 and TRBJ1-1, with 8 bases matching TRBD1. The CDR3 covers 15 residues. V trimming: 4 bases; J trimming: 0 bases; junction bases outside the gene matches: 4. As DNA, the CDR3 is TGTGCCAGCAGTTCAAAGGGACAGGTGAACACTGAAGCTTTCTTT. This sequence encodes CASSSKGQVNTEAFF.

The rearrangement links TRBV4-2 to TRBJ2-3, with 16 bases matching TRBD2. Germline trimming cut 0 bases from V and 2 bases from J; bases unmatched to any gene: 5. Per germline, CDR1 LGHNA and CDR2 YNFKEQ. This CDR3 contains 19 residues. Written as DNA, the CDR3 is TGTGCCAGCAGCCAAGATCGCGGGACTAGCGGGGGGGCCACAGATACGCAGTATTTT. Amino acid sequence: CASSQDRGTSGGATDTQYF.

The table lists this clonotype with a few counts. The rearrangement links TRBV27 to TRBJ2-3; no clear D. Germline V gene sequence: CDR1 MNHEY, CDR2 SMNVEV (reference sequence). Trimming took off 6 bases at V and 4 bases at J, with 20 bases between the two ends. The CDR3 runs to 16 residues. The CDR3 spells CASSETRTLGPDTQYF. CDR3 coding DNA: TGTGCCAGCAGCGAGACAAGAACGCTGGGCCCAGATACGCAGTATTTT.